These 23 T cell receptor delta chains originate from one sample sequenced in a study of gamma-delta chains in newborns, infants, children. TCRdb re-called the reads using CATT. Seen here are 6,500 to 9,000 delta-chain clones, 1.6% observed once, and the top ten hold approximately 8%. The sample was blood. The source of these receptors is a child who was a newborn, infant or young child, either healthy, febrile or measles-vaccinated (not recorded which).

This clone was counted between two and nine times. TCRdb shows a much larger clone's protein in place of this DNA's translation, and the two differ at residue 5, likely through a read error; the protein shown is translated from the DNA. V is TRDV1 and J is TRDJ1, with 7 positions matching TRDD3. Germline values: CDR1 TSWWSYY, CDR2 QGS. CDR3 size: 18 residues. The V and J ends lost 4 bases and 0 bases, in that order; junction bases with no gene match: 14. The CDR3 reads CALGGRLRGIYNTDKLIF. CDR3 DNA sequence: TGTGCTCTTGGGGGACGACTCCGGGGGATTTACAACACCGATAAACTCATCTTT.

This clone appeared a few times. The protein listed by TCRdb differs at residue 3 from the translated DNA, so the DNA translation is shown. The chain carries TRDV1 and TRDJ1, with 10 nucleotides matching TRDD3. Germline-derived CDR1 and CDR2 are TSWWSYY and QGS. This CDR3 region has 17 residues. The CDR3 protein is CAPGETGGWGNTDKLIF. DNA of the CDR3: TGTGCTCCTGGGGAAACTGGGGGATGGGGCAATACCGATAAACTCATCTTT.

In its sample, this clone was seen many times. The chain links TRDV1 to TRDJ1, with 9 bases lining up with TRDD3. Germline V gene lookup returns CDR1 TSWWSYY and CDR2 QGS. This CDR3 region has 19 residues. Trimming removed 5 bases from V and 7 bases from J; junction bases left unmatched: 23. Written as DNA, the CDR3 is TGTGCTCTTGGGATGAACCCCCTTTTACTGGGGGACCCGCAGGTTAAACTCATCTTT. It specifies CALGMNPLLLGDPQVKLIF.

On this clone itself: A clone one base away is much larger, so this may be a read error. The chain employs TRDV2 and TRDJ3, with D perhaps TRDD2 or TRDD3 (9 bases each). From germline, CDR1 is GEAIGNYY and CDR2 EKD. This CDR3 contains 22 residues. With 6 bases removed from V and 4 bases from J, the gap between germline ends came to 33 bases. The CDR3 is CACKGAFLPTGGHTWDTRQMFF. In DNA, the CDR3 is TGTGCCTGTAAGGGGGCCTTCCTACCTACTGGGGGACACACTTGGGACACCCGACAGATGTTTTTC.

A note on this clone: No DNA is shown, since the ends of the CDR3 on it are uncertain; the CDR3 is the one TCRdb lists. The chain combines TRDV1 with TRDJ1; the D call TRDD3 from the table was never checked on the DNA. Germline CDR1 TSWWSYY, CDR2 QGS. Both ends counted, the CDR3 spans 18 residues. This CDR3 reads CALGERFGGGYAGDKLIF.

With respect to this clone: Other DNA sequences of this sample code for an identical CDR3. In DNA form, the CDR3 reads TGTGCTCTTGGGGCCCCTCCTCTGTACTGGGGGATAAATAGGACCGATAAACTCATCTTT. Encoded protein: CALGAPPLYWGINRTDKLIF. The chain employs TRDV1 and TRDJ1, with 11 bases aligning to TRDD3. The CDR3 contains 20 residues. Germline trimming cut 4 bases from V and 2 bases from J; bases unmatched to any gene: 18. Germline CDR1 and CDR2: TSWWSYY and QGS.

Of note for this clone: A single base is all that separates this from a far larger clone, so a read error is likely. The sample has other DNA sequences that encode this CDR3 too. V and J are TRDV2 and TRDJ2; D is ambiguous. This CDR3 region has 20 residues. Germline V gene sequence: CDR1 GEAIGNYY, CDR2 EKD. CDR3 nucleotides: TGTGCCTGTGACACTGGGAGGGCCACCCCCTTTAGCCTTTTGACGGCACAACTCTTCTTT. It yields the protein CACDTGRATPFSLLTAQLFF.

Regarding this clone: Translating this DNA gives a protein that differs at residue 13 from the TCRdb one, which belongs to a much larger clone; a read error is likely, and the protein shown is this translation. The chain combines TRDV1 with TRDJ1, with a weak D call TRDD3 (6 bases). This CDR3 comprises 18 residues. Germline V CDR1 and CDR2: TSWWSYY, QGS. Trimming removed 2 bases from V and 3 bases from J, with 22 bases in between. The CDR3 protein is CALGEYGTLYWDADKLIF. CDR3 nucleotide sequence: TGTGCTCTTGGGGAATATGGGACCCTGTACTGGGACGCCGATAAACTCATCTTT.

This clone was seen a few times. A read error is the likely source, as a far larger clone sits one nucleotide away. The chain links TRDV2 to TRDJ1; TRDD3 might be the D (6 bases). CDR3 size: 15 residues. CDR1 is GEAIGNYY and CDR2 is EKD in the germline V gene. Here the CDR3 reads CARDTVGIPTDKLIF. CDR3 DNA: TGTGCCCGTGACACGGTGGGGATCCCCACCGATAAACTCATCTTT.

In the case of this clone: TCRdb's listed protein matches a much larger clone and diverges from this DNA's translation at residue 7, likely through a read error; the protein shown comes from the DNA. The chain joins TRDV1 to TRDJ1; D is uncertain. Germline-derived CDR1 and CDR2 are TSWWSYY and QGS. V was pared by 0 bases and J by 5 bases, with 7 bases between. The CDR3 spans 13 residues. CDR3 nucleotide sequence: TGTGCTCTTGGGGAACTTCACAATGATAAACTCATCTTT. Residues: CALGELHNDKLIF.

This clone has just a few counts. A far larger clone differs by one base, so this is likely a read error. This specimen includes other DNA sequences encoding the same CDR3. V is TRDV2 and J is TRDJ1, with D perhaps matching TRDD2 or TRDD3 (5 bases each). With 4 bases removed from V and 0 bases from J, the gap between germline ends came to 26 bases. CDR1 and CDR2 from the germline V gene are GEAIGNYY and EKD. The length of the CDR3 is 19 residues. CDR3 sequence: CACDTVWAYGAKYTDKLIF. DNA for the CDR3: TGTGCCTGTGATACCGTCTGGGCCTACGGGGCAAAGTACACCGATAAACTCATCTTT.

This clone was counted a few times. TCRdb assigns this DNA the protein of a much larger clone, which departs from its translation at residue 16; this likely reflects a read error, and the protein shown comes from translating the DNA. CDR3 nucleotides: TGTGCCTGTGACACGGCGGGGCCTAGCTCCTGGGACACCCGACAGGTGTTTTTC. Translating it yields CACDTAGPSSWDTRQVFF. The rearrangement links TRDV2 to TRDJ3; weak D call: TRDD3 (5 bases). The germline gives CDR1 GEAIGNYY, CDR2 EKD. The CDR3 loop spans 18 amino acids.

This clone appeared a few times. This chain uses TRDV1 with TRDJ2, with 9 nucleotides matching TRDD3. With 5 bases clipped from V and 0 bases from J, the junction kept 25 bases outside the gene matches. This CDR3 is 23 amino acids long. Germline CDR1 and CDR2: TSWWSYY and QGS. In nucleotides, the CDR3 is TGTGCTCTTGGGAAGGCCCCTATCTTAGGGCACTGGGGGACCCACCCTTTGACAGCACAACTCTTCTTT. Translating gives CALGKAPILGHWGTHPLTAQLFF.

This clone appeared a few times. The chain recombines TRDV3 with TRDJ1, with 11 bases that match TRDD3. Trimming cost V 1 base and J 0 bases; bases outside gene matches: 16. The CDR3 is made up of 19 amino acids. Germline V gene data show CDR1 as TVYSNPD and CDR2 as GDNSRS (reference sequence). In DNA, the CDR3 is TGTGCCTTTAAGACCTCTCTGTACTGGGGGATATGGAACACCGATAAACTCATCTTT. Translated, it gives CAFKTSLYWGIWNTDKLIF.

This clone is classed as medium-sized. The J gene is TRDJ1, the V gene TRDV1, with no clear D. There are 17 residues in the CDR3. V was shortened by 2 bases and J by 4 bases, with 20 bases between the two germline ends. Germline-derived CDR1 and CDR2 are TSWWSYY and QGS. Here the CDR3 reads CALGEWIRTTESDKLIF. The CDR3, as DNA: TGTGCTCTTGGGGAATGGATCCGAACCACCGAGAGCGATAAACTCATCTTT.

The chain carries TRDV1 and TRDJ1; 9 positions agree with TRDD3. Trimming removed 2 bases from V and 0 bases from J; junction bases left unmatched: 25. This CDR3 contains 23 residues. Looked up from germline, CDR1 is TSWWSYY and CDR2 is QGS. The CDR3 is CALGEVGLPPCTGGPPYTDKLIF. CDR3 sequence (DNA): TGTGCTCTTGGGGAAGTTGGCCTACCTCCCTGTACTGGGGGACCCCCTTACACCGATAAACTCATCTTT.

Concerning this clone: This may be a read error: a much more frequent sequence differs by one nucleotide. This same CDR3 is encoded by further DNA sequences in the sample. The chain is built from TRDV2 and TRDJ3; 8 nucleotides agree with TRDD3. The CDR3 spans 19 residues. Germline V gene sequence: CDR1 GEAIGNYY, CDR2 EKD. CDR3 nucleotides: TGTGCCTGCGACAGAACTGGGGGCCCGAGCTCCTGGGACACCCGACAGATGTTTTTC. Its translation: CACDRTGGPSSWDTRQMFF.

This clone was observed a handful of times. Since a much larger clone is just one base distant, this may be a read error. In the same sample, other DNA sequences code for this CDR3. The CDR3 is CALGEGKGDRTDKLIF. CDR3 DNA sequence: TGCGCTCTTGGGGAGGGGAAGGGGGATAGGACCGATAAACTCATCTTT. The V and J genes are TRDV1 and TRDJ1, with TRDD3 matching 8 bases. Germline lookup yields CDR1 TSWWSYY and CDR2 QGS. The CDR3 extends over 16 amino acids.

Regarding this clone: Other DNA sequences of this sample code for an identical CDR3. The V call is TRDV1, the J call TRDJ1; 10 nucleotides line up with TRDD3. CDR1 and CDR2 (germline): TSWWSYY, QGS. CDR3 length equals 22 residues. Trimming at V came to 0 bases and at J to 5 bases, leaving 24 bases not matched to a gene. CDR3 loop: CALGELGPLPWGIDAMPDKLIF. The DNA for the CDR3 is TGTGCTCTTGGGGAACTGGGTCCCCTGCCCTGGGGGATAGATGCGATGCCTGATAAACTCATCTTT.

The table lists this clone with a few counts. A much more abundant neighbour one base away suggests this may be a read error. Other nucleotide sequences from this sample produce the same CDR3. The chain is built from TRDV1 and TRDJ1; D unclear. The CDR3 covers 16 residues. The ends were cut back, 3 bases at V and 3 bases at J, with 17 bases in the middle. Per germline, CDR1 TSWWSYY and CDR2 QGS. The CDR3 coding sequence is TGTGCTCTTGGGGAGCTAGTGACCAAGTATCCCGATAAACTCATCTTT. Translating gives CALGELVTKYPDKLIF.

V and J are TRDV3 and TRDJ3, with 13 bases fitting TRDD3. Per the germline V gene, CDR1 is TVYSNPD and CDR2 is GDNSRS (reference sequence). The CDR3 contains 22 residues. Germline trimming cut 5 bases from V and 1 base from J; bases unmatched to any gene: 20. The CDR3 DNA follows: TGTGCCCTCCCCTACCAACTGATACTGGGGGATACGTGGTCCTGGGACACCCGACAGATGTTTTTC. It specifies CALPYQLILGDTWSWDTRQMFF.

Concerning this clone: A read error likely explains why the TCRdb protein, taken from a much larger clone, differs from this DNA's translation at residue 15; the protein shown is translated from the DNA. The V and J genes are TRDV2 and TRDJ3; the match to TRDD3 covers 13 bases. This CDR3 is 20 amino acids long. Germline loops: CDR1 GEAIGNYY, CDR2 EKD. In DNA form, the CDR3 reads TGTGCCTGTGACACCGTACTGGGGGATACGCTCTCCTGGGACGCCCGACAGATGTTTTTC. Amino acids: CACDTVLGDTLSWDARQMFF.

This clone is classed as medium-sized (0.01 to 0.1%). The chain uses TRDV1 and TRDJ1; the D call may be TRDD2 or TRDD3 (7 bases each). V lost 0 bases and J lost 0, with 26 bases in between. Germline CDR1 and CDR2: TSWWSYY and QGS. CDR3 length: 21 amino acids. The CDR3 is CALGELSFLALGGMYTDKLIF. The CDR3, as DNA: TGTGCTCTTGGGGAACTCAGCTTCCTAGCGCTGGGGGGCATGTACACCGATAAACTCATCTTT.